This record looks at one TCR beta chain sequence and its context. Its antigen is not known. V was pared by 2 bases and J by 6 bases, with 18 bases between. Germline V gives CDR1 MGHRA, CDR2 YSYEKL. This CDR3 is 16 amino acids long. This entry comes from a study of T cell responses to AZD1222 COVID-19 vaccine. Study-level points and caveats: Baseline seropositivity occurred in only six AZD1222 recipients.

Generated by immunoSEQ multiplex PCR, the TCRdb table keeps only in-frame clones and is missing some. The sample records approximately 110,000 clones, roughly 84% being singletons. The chain uses TRBV4-1 and TRBJ2-3; D perhaps matches TRBD2 (5 bases). The specimen was peripheral blood, collected on day 0 of AZD1222 vaccination. The source is an adult in good health. The CDR3 spells CASSQRAEDLGDTQYF. The CDR3 nucleotides are TGCGCCAGCAGCCAACGGGCGGAGGACCTCGGGGATACGCAGTATTTT.